The present entry profiles one TCR beta chain with its context. Antigen: not known. The data were taken from a study of T cells expressing NK-cell markers. About the study: Seven of eight sequenced donors tested HCMV-seropositive; one tested seronegative.

Germline V gene data show CDR1 as DFQATT and CDR2 as SNEGSKA (reference sequence). The CDR3 is 16 amino acids. TCRdb re-called the 5' RACE reads, yielding one record per CDR3 amino acid sequence without DNA. In total, the table holds more than 250,000 distinct CDR3 sequences. Study findings and constraints: Topping the CD3+CD56-NKG2C+ fraction as well were these clonotypes, in a handful of donors. For several donors, the dominant NKG2C+ clonotypes made up about 1.0-7.5% of their CD8+ T cells.

The chain combines TRBV20-1 with TRBJ2-1; TCRdb selects TRBD2, and the lack of DNA leaves this call unchecked. Sequencing was done on a sample of blood T cells: a sorted CD56 or NKG2C T cell subset, CD4+ or CD8+ T cells, or bulk PBMC T cells (not recorded which). This clonotype originated in a man aged 18 to 30 in good health. This chain's CDR3 is CSARVRTSGRYNEQFF.